The rows below give T cell receptor beta chains drawn from one sample of a study of long-term antiretroviral therapy in people with HIV. The method was immunoSEQ multiplex PCR; TCRdb's version includes in-frame clones alone and lacks a portion of them. The sample gives 40,000 to 45,000 clones, about 95% of which show up once; about 2.5% is in the top ten. The sequencing here drew on unsorted PBMCs, taken 3.7 years after starting antiretroviral therapy. All receptors derive from a woman between 45 and 60 years old with HIV. CDR3s include the opening cysteine and the closing phenylalanine or tryptophan. The D gene is left open where the match is weak. Clone size is not always given. Where it is, it says once, few, many or a class for expanded clones.

d_call j_call v_call clone_size cdr3_nt cdr3_aa
- TRBJ2-5 TRBV6-5 - TGTGCCAGCAGTTACGGAGGACTGGGGGTTGGGGAGACCCAGTACTTC CASSYGGLGVGETQYF
- TRBJ2-1 TRBV7-3 - TGTGCCAGCAGTCCAGGGGCTCCCTACAATGAGCAGTTCTTC CASSPGAPYNEQFF
TRBD2 TRBJ2-5 TRBV9 - TGTGCCAGCAGCGGCGGGGGGGCCGGGGAGACCCAGTACTTC CASSGGGAGETQYF
- TRBJ2-5 TRBV5-5 once TGTGCCAGCAGCTTGTTACAGACTCCAGAGACCCAGTACTTC CASSLLQTPETQYF
- TRBJ2-7 TRBV2 few TGTGCCAGCAGTGGACAGTACTACGAGCAGTACTTC CASSGQYYEQYF
- TRBJ1-1 TRBV27 - TGTGCCAGCAGTTCGGCAGGGGAGGCTTTCTTT CASSSAGEAFF
TRBD2 TRBJ2-3 TRBV4-2 once TGTGCCAGCAGCCAAGAGGGCAGACTAGCGGGGGGGTTAGATACGCAGTATTTT CASSQEGRLAGGLDTQYF
TRBD1 TRBJ1-1 TRBV19 - TGTGCCAGTAGTGCGGGACAGATAGAATTGAACACTGAAGCTTTCTTT CASSAGQIELNTEAFF
- TRBJ1-4 TRBV6-5 - TGTGCCAGCAGTCACCGGGACTATAATGAAAAACTGTTTTTT CASSHRDYNEKLFF
- TRBJ2-5 TRBV6-1 - TGTGCCAGCAGTGCACAGGGTTATAGAGAGACCCAGTACTTC CASSAQGYRETQYF
- TRBJ1-1 TRBV15 - TGTGCCACCAGCAGGGGTTTGGGGACTGAAGCTTTCTTT CATSRGLGTEAFF
- TRBJ1-1 TRBV11-3 - TGTGCCAGCAGCCTACAGAGGAACACTGAAGCTTTCTTT CASSLQRNTEAFF
- TRBJ2-1 TRBV5-5 - TGTGCCAGCAGCTTGGGTCCGAGCAATGAGCAGTTCTTC CASSLGPSNEQFF
- TRBJ1-6 TRBV6-1 - TGTGCCAGCTCCGCGGGACCCTATAATTCACCCCTCCACTTT CASSAGPYNSPLHF
TRBD2 TRBJ2-1 TRBV6-5 - TGTGCCAGCAGTTACTCACTAGCGGGGGAGGACAATGAGCAGTTCTTC CASSYSLAGEDNEQFF
- TRBJ1-4 TRBV5-4 - TGTGCCAGCAGCCTCGGGGGGCAGGGCGACGAAAAACTGTTTTTT CASSLGGQGDEKLFF
- TRBJ2-7 TRBV5-1 - TGCGCCAGCAGCCCACTGATCGACTACGAGCAGTACTTC CASSPLIDYEQYF
TRBD1 TRBJ1-1 TRBV7-8 - TGTGCCAGCAGCCCTACCGGGACAGGGTGGACTGAAGCTTTCTTT CASSPTGTGWTEAFF
- TRBJ1-5 TRBV5-1 - TGCGCCAGCAGCTTGTTTCCAGCAAACAATCAGCCCCAGCATTTT CASSLFPANNQPQHF
- TRBJ2-3 TRBV7-9 once TGTGCCAGCAGCTTAGCAGGGACGGGCACAGATACGCAGTATTTT CASSLAGTGTDTQYF
TRBD1 TRBJ1-6 TRBV5-6 - TGTGCCAGCAGCTCCGGGACAGGGAGTAATTCACCCCTCCACTTT CASSSGTGSNSPLHF
TRBD1 TRBJ2-1 TRBV27 once TGTGCCAGCAGTTCTGGACAGGGGGGATACAATGAGCAGTTCTTC CASSSGQGGYNEQFF
- TRBJ2-5 TRBV7-9 - TGTGCCAGCAGCTTCTCGGGCAGGAGATCCGGAGAGACCCAGTACTTC CASSFSGRRSGETQYF
TRBD2 TRBJ2-3 TRBV9 - TGTGCCAGCAGCGTAGGAGGGCGGGGGGGTAGCACAGATACGCAGTATTTT CASSVGGRGGSTDTQYF
TRBD1 TRBJ2-1 TRBV12-5 - TGTGCTAGTGGAACTGGACAGGGGTCCTACAATGAGCAGTTCTTC CASGTGQGSYNEQFF
- TRBJ2-1 TRBV7-8 - TGTGCCAGCAGCTTAGACAATGAGCAGTTCTTC CASSLDNEQFF
TRBD1 TRBJ1-6 TRBV27 - TGTGCCAGCAGTTCATGGACAGGGAGGGAATCACCCCTCCACTTT CASSSWTGRESPLHF
- TRBJ2-5 TRBV11-2 - TGTGCCAGCAGCTTACAGGGCTCAGAGACCCAGTACTTC CASSLQGSETQYF
- TRBJ1-4 TRBV19 - TGTGCCAGTAGTAACAGAGAGGATGAAAAACTGTTTTTT CASSNREDEKLFF
- TRBJ2-7 TRBV6-5 - TGTGCCAGCAGTTACTCGGGCAGTTCCTACGAGCAGTACTTC CASSYSGSSYEQYF
- TRBJ1-6 TRBV18 - TGTGCCAGCTCCCGGCTACAGGGAATCGACTCACCCCTCCACTTT CASSRLQGIDSPLHF
- TRBJ2-7 TRBV7-2 - TGTGCCAGCAGCTTACGGGCTGGAACAGAGCAGTACTTC CASSLRAGTEQYF
- TRBJ1-3 TRBV7-2 - TGTGCCAGCAGCTCGGGTCAAGGGTATGCTGGAAACACCATATATTTT CASSSGQGYAGNTIYF
- TRBJ2-5 TRBV11-2 - TGTGCCAGCAGTCGAAGTCCCGGAGAGACCCAGTACTTC CASSRSPGETQYF
TRBD1 TRBJ2-5 TRBV29-1 - TGCAGCGTTCGGACAGGGGGCTCGGTCGGCCAAGAGACCCAGTACTTC CSVRTGGSVGQETQYF
- TRBJ1-1 TRBV11-3 - TGTGCCAGCAGCTTAGAAGACTTAGAAGCTTTCTTT CASSLEDLEAFF
- TRBJ2-2 TRBV10-1 - TGCGCCAGCTCGCTAGGGACCGGGGAGCTGTTTTTT CASSLGTGELFF
- TRBJ1-6 TRBV9 - TGTGCCAGCAGCGTTACACAGTTTAATTCACCCCTCCACTTT CASSVTQFNSPLHF
- TRBJ1-2 TRBV29-1 - TGCAGCGTTGAGCCGGGCGACCATGGCTACACCTTC CSVEPGDHGYTF
TRBD1 TRBJ1-1 TRBV10-3 - TGTGCCATCAGGGGGGACAGAAATATGAACACTGAAGCTTTCTTT CAIRGDRNMNTEAFF
TRBD2 TRBJ2-5 TRBV5-4 - TGTGCCAGCAGCTTGGAGACTAGCGGAGAGACCCAGTACTTC CASSLETSGETQYF
- TRBJ2-3 TRBV11-2 - TGTGCCAGCAGCTTAGGACCTCCGGGACGAACCTCTAGCACAGATACGCAGTATTTT CASSLGPPGRTSSTDTQYF
TRBD1 TRBJ1-5 TRBV6-5 - TGTGCCAGCAGTCAGGGGGCTTTCGATCAGCCCCAGCATTTT CASSQGAFDQPQHF
- TRBJ2-1 TRBV6-5 - TGTGCCAGCAGACAGGGAGGTTCCTACAATGAGCAGTTCTTC CASRQGGSYNEQFF
- TRBJ2-1 TRBV27 once TGTGCCAGCAGCGACTTATCCAGGGGGGATACCGAGCAGTTCTTC CASSDLSRGDTEQFF
- TRBJ1-5 TRBV10-3 - TGTGCCATCAGTGAGCATGGGCCCCCAGGGGATCAGCCCCAGCATTTT CAISEHGPPGDQPQHF
TRBD2 TRBJ2-1 TRBV4-1 - TGCGCCAGCAGACCGGCTATCCTCACTAGCGGGGCCTCCTACAATGAGCAGTTCTTC CASRPAILTSGASYNEQFF
- TRBJ2-7 TRBV23-1 - TGCGCCAGCGGAGATACCGGACACCCCTACGAGCAGTACTTC CASGDTGHPYEQYF
- TRBJ1-2 TRBV7-2 once TGTGCCAGCAGCTTAGTCAGGGCAGCTTATCCCTATGGCTACACCTTC CASSLVRAAYPYGYTF
- TRBJ1-3 TRBV30 - TGTGCCTGTTCCCCCGGCAGCTCTGGAAACACCATATATTTT CACSPGSSGNTIYF
- TRBJ1-2 TRBV11-2 - TGTGCCAGCAGCACGTCGCGGAGTCCTTATGGCTACACCTTC CASSTSRSPYGYTF
- TRBJ1-1 TRBV5-1 - TGCGCCAGCAAGGACGGTCTAGGCCCTAACACTGAAGCTTTCTTT CASKDGLGPNTEAFF
- TRBJ1-4 TRBV4-2 - TGTGCCAGCAGCCAAGATGGGGCCAAAAAACTGTTTTTT CASSQDGAKKLFF
TRBD1 TRBJ2-5 TRBV7-2 once TGTGCCAGCACCAGGACAGGCCAAGAGACCCAGTACTTC CASTRTGQETQYF